This T cell receptor (beta chain) came from a study of shared clonotypes between healthy human individuals. Whole-study findings and limits: When naive CD4 clonotypes were compared across a few donors, 5% to 5.5% were shared.

Trimming cost V 0 bases and J 1 base, with 7 bases left between them. The germline V gene has CDR1 KGHSH and CDR2 LQKENI. The CDR3 totals 14 residues. Remarks on this clone: Its specificity is unknown. Additional DNA sequences in this sample encode the identical CDR3.

Partitioning of CD4+ cells yielded a CD45RA+ naive subset and a CD45RA-negative memory subset. Data came from immunoSEQ multiplex PCR; TCRdb stores just in-frame clones and leaves some out. The sample lists 2.5 million or so clones, around nine tenths seen once, with around 0.14% in the top ten. The chain combines TRBV18 with TRBJ2-7, with D maybe TRBD2 (6 bases). The sequenced material came from naive CD4+ T cells sorted from blood. Subset meaning: CD45RA+ positively selected. This TCR came from a man younger than 30 in good health. The CDR3 reads CASSPPEGSYEQYF. CDR3 sequence (DNA): TGTGCCAGCTCACCACCGGAGGGATCCTACGAGCAGTACTTC.